These T cell receptor beta chains were read from a single sample in a study of PD-1 blockade in classical Hodgkin lymphoma. Produced via immunoSEQ multiplex PCR; TCRdb's table is partial and in-frame only. The data hold over 15,000 clones, with approximately 83% observed a single time. The sample in question was peripheral blood mononuclear cells (PBMCs), obtained before the fourth cycle of nivolumab. Receptor source: a human donor with classical Hodgkin lymphoma. The CDR3 runs from the conserved cysteine through the conserved F or W.

cdr3_length v_call cdr3_aa
15 TRBV4-3 CASSQGLDGNNEQFF
13 TRBV9 CASSFSGANVLTF
17 TRBV19 CASSIPPLQGAVAEAFF
14 TRBV6-5 CASSYGGQNYGYTF
13 TRBV6-1 CASSGTGYYEQYF
14 TRBV7-2 CASSLDVGAGEAFF
16 TRBV15 CATSRTADRDPYGYTF
13 TRBV2 CASIKGRGEPQHF
16 TRBV9 CASSPYGGVYQETQYF
15 TRBV2 CASSESPAPGGPAFF
15 TRBV19 CASRPGGVELETQYF
14 TRBV7-6 CASSLAVNTGELFF
16 TRBV5-1 CASSLTTTVLGTEAFF
17 TRBV11-3 CASSPAPLTGIRGTQYF
11 TRBV7-9 CASSLGTEAFF
15 TRBV5-1 CASSTGTSPTDTQYF
12 TRBV5-1 CASSSGGTEQYF
13 TRBV5-1 CASSQHRGEKLFF
12 TRBV7-9 CASSFSGNEQFF
16 TRBV5-1 CASSWTGIATNEKLFF
16 TRBV18 CASSPDTGPTNEKLFF
15 TRBV5-1 CASSSGLAGHNEQFF
15 TRBV6-1 CASSEGQGGFDEQFF
14 TRBV7-8 CASSLVQGPYEQYF
15 TRBV18 CASSLRTGENSPLHF
12 TRBV5-1 CASSSGLETQYF
15 TRBV5-4 CASSLIAGAQETQYF
15 TRBV5-1 CASSESGGANEKLFF
15 TRBV5-1 CASSLDGSSYNEQFF
14 TRBV7-9 CASSLGQGVFEQFF
14 TRBV10-3 CASSGVVGGYEQYF
16 TRBV5-1 CASSLGPEYVTYEQYF
14 TRBV5-1 CASSLTGGSTEAFF
15 TRBV19 CASSIGRKPTDTQYF
14 TRBV5-1 CASSLAGGQETQYF
13 TRBV5-5 CASSHTRHVGQYF